The following is a T cell receptor beta chain sequence with its context. After removal of 4 bases from V and 5 bases from J, the junction contained 8 bases not matched to a gene. The CDR3 spans 14 residues. Germline CDR1 LGHNA, CDR2 YSLEER. This entry belongs to a study of Tregs in tolerant kidney transplant recipients. Mixed chimerism was transient after nonmyeloablative marrow transplants from related graft donors. The table came from immunoSEQ multiplex PCR; TCRdb's copy has only in-frame clones and leaves some out. The profile shows 54,000 or so clones, about 90% of them singletons. The starting material was CD8+ T cells from blood (PBMCs), obtained 24 months after the transplant. The chain joins TRBV4-3 to TRBJ2-7; TRBD1 agrees at 7 bases. The sequence came from a human patient who received a combined kidney and bone marrow transplant. Some of the T cells might come from the graft donor. This chain's CDR3 is CASSPGTAANEQYF. In DNA, the CDR3 is TGCGCCAGCAGCCCCGGGACAGCGGCCAACGAGCAGTACTTC.